Listed below are T cell receptor beta chains from one sample, sequenced in a study of shared clonotypes between healthy human individuals. The data were produced by immunoSEQ multiplex PCR, yet TCRdb's version contains in-frame clones alone and is incomplete. This sample has about 2.4 million clones, with under 95% found just once. Sequences were obtained from naive CD4+ T cells from PBMCs. The receptors come from a young man in good health. Some clones in this sample may be carry-over from other donors' samples. CDR3s include the opening cysteine and the closing phenylalanine or tryptophan. The order of the fields is clone size, D gene, V gene, J gene, CDR3 DNA, CDR3 protein. A D gene is named only where the DNA matches it firmly. A row's size may be missing; if present it is once, few, many or a size class.

clone size: once; D gene: TRBD1; V gene: TRBV28; J gene: TRBJ1-3; CDR3 DNA: TGTGCCAGCAGTTTAATTGGCGGGACAGGTCGAGTTGGAAACACCATATATTTT; CDR3 protein: CASSLIGGTGRVGNTIYF
clone size: .; D gene: TRBD2; V gene: TRBV6-5; J gene: TRBJ2-7; CDR3 DNA: TGTGCCAGCAGTAATCGACTAGCGGGAGGGAACGAGCAGTACTTC; CDR3 protein: CASSNRLAGGNEQYF
clone size: .; D gene: .; V gene: TRBV30; J gene: TRBJ1-1; CDR3 DNA: TGTGCCTGGAGTCAGTCCACTGAAGCTTTCTTT; CDR3 protein: CAWSQSTEAFF
clone size: .; D gene: .; V gene: TRBV6-6; J gene: TRBJ1-5; CDR3 DNA: TGTGCCAGCCGTGACAGGACAGATCAGCCCCAGCATTTT; CDR3 protein: CASRDRTDQPQHF
clone size: .; D gene: .; V gene: TRBV6-6; J gene: TRBJ1-4; CDR3 DNA: TGTGCCAGCACCAAGGACAGCAGGAATGAAAAACTGTTTTTT; CDR3 protein: CASTKDSRNEKLFF
clone size: .; D gene: .; V gene: TRBV19; J gene: TRBJ2-6; CDR3 DNA: TGTGCCAGTAGTCCGACCGGGGCCAACGTCCTGACTTTC; CDR3 protein: CASSPTGANVLTF
clone size: .; D gene: .; V gene: TRBV27; J gene: TRBJ1-1; CDR3 DNA: TGTGCCAGCAGGTTGACCAATCTGGGCACTGAAGCTTTCTTT; CDR3 protein: CASRLTNLGTEAFF
clone size: .; D gene: TRBD1; V gene: TRBV5-1; J gene: TRBJ2-7; CDR3 DNA: TGCGCCAGCAGCCCCCCGTCAGGGACAGGGATTTACGAGCAGTACTTC; CDR3 protein: CASSPPSGTGIYEQYF
clone size: .; D gene: .; V gene: TRBV28; J gene: TRBJ1-1; CDR3 DNA: TGTGCCAGCAGGCTCTCGTTTGGTGGCGCTGAAGCTTTCTTT; CDR3 protein: CASRLSFGGAEAFF
clone size: .; D gene: .; V gene: TRBV4-2; J gene: TRBJ2-7; CDR3 DNA: TGTGCCAGCAGCCACGGAACCGCTGACTCCTACGAGCAGTACTTC; CDR3 protein: CASSHGTADSYEQYF
clone size: .; D gene: .; V gene: TRBV27; J gene: TRBJ2-7; CDR3 DNA: TGTGCCAGCAGTTTAGCGAGCAGGCCATGGGCCTCCTACGAGCAGTACTTC; CDR3 protein: CASSLASRPWASYEQYF